The 14 T cell receptor beta chains below were found in one sample sequenced in a study of T cells in localized non-small cell lung cancer. Data came from immunoSEQ multiplex PCR; TCRdb stores just in-frame clones and leaves some out. The table records 70,000 to 75,000 clones, about 88% of them present only once. The specimen comprised peripheral blood, sampled before any cancer treatment. The receptors shown here come from a female donor at least 60 years old with stage I lung adenocarcinoma.

This chain connects TRBV5-1 to TRBJ2-2; the D is unclear. The V and J ends lost 1 base and 1 base respectively, with 5 bases between them. This CDR3 has 14 amino acids. CDR1 SGHRS and CDR2 YFSETQ come from the germline V gene. The CDR3 sequence is CASSLSQNTGELFF. Written as DNA, the CDR3 is TGCGCCAGCAGCTTGAGCCAGAACACCGGGGAGCTGTTTTTT.

The chain joins TRBV27 to TRBJ2-7, with D perhaps given as TRBD1 or TRBD2 (5 bases each). V lost 3 bases, J lost 1 base, and 13 bases lay in between. Germline-derived CDR1 and CDR2 are MNHEY and SMNVEV (reference sequence). The CDR3 runs 15 residues. The CDR3 nucleotides are TGTGCCAGCAGTTTTTCCGGGGCAGGGTCCTACGAGCAGTACTTC. This codes for CASSFSGAGSYEQYF.

The count of this clone is one. This rearrangement joins TRBV25-1 to TRBJ2-2; tentative D call: TRBD1 (5 bases). There are 14 residues in the CDR3. Germline CDR1 is MGHDK and CDR2 is SYGVNS. V gave up 2 bases and J gave up 1 base, with 5 bases separating them. Here the CDR3 DNA reads TGTGCCAGCAGTGAAGACAGGAACACCGGGGAGCTGTTTTTT. Protein: CASSEDRNTGELFF. The full variable domain, in which reference TRBV25-1 and TRBJ2-2 provide the parts outside the CDR3, is EADIYQTPRYLVIGTGKKITLECSQTMGHDKMYWYQQDPGMELHLIHYSYGVNSTEKGDLSSESTVSRIRTEHFPLTLESARPSHTSQYLCASSEDRNTGELFFGEGSRLTVL.

J is TRBJ1-2 and V is TRBV4-2; TRBD1 aligns across 7 bases. CDR1 is LGHNA, CDR2 YNFKEQ, per germline. Unmatched junction bases numbered 8, after V lost 1 base and J lost 6 bases. This CDR3 is built from 15 residues. CDR3 sequence: CASSQADREVNGYTF. The CDR3 DNA reads TGTGCCAGCAGCCAAGCAGACAGGGAGGTGAATGGCTACACCTTC.

The V and J genes are TRBV5-1 and TRBJ1-1, with a possible D match to TRBD1 (6 bases). This CDR3 region has 14 residues. The V end lost 2 bases, the J end lost 4 bases, and 12 bases lay between the germline ends. From germline, CDR1 is SGHRS and CDR2 YFSETQ. This CDR3 is CASSFSGEGTEAFF. CDR3 nucleotides: TGCGCCAGCAGCTTCTCAGGGGAGGGCACTGAAGCTTTCTTT. The variable domain in full, completed from reference TRBV5-1 and TRBJ1-1, reads KAGVTQTPRYLIKTRGQQVTLSCSPISGHRSVSWYQQTPGQGLQFLFEYFSETQRNKGNFPGRFSGRQFSNSRSEMNVSTLELGDSALYLCASSFSGEGTEAFFGQGTRLTVV.

The chain links TRBV10-3 to TRBJ2-7; D may match TRBD1 or TRBD2 (5 bases each). The CDR3 covers 15 residues. Trimming removed 3 bases from V and 9 bases from J, with 21 bases in between. CDR1 is ENHRY and CDR2 is SYGVKD in the germline V gene. The CDR3 region has the DNA TGTGCCATCAGTGACTCTCCGGGGACGCAGCCCGGGCAGTACTTC. Translated, it gives CAISDSPGTQPGQYF.

V usage is TRBV11-1 and J usage is TRBJ1-5, with D possibly TRBD1 on 6 matching bases. Between the trimmed V and J ends, which lost 3 bases and 8 bases, there was a span of 14 bases. The CDR3 length is 14 residues. Germline V gene data show CDR1 as SGHAT and CDR2 as FQDESV (reference sequence). CDR3 DNA: TGTGCCAGCAGCTTGGCAGGGGCGGACAAGCCCCAGCATTTT. Encoded protein: CASSLAGADKPQHF.

The count of this clone is one. CDR3 in DNA: TGTGCCAGCAGCGAGAGACAGGGTGCTTTAGATACGCAGTATTTT. This codes for CASSERQGALDTQYF. The chain employs TRBV28 and TRBJ2-3; 7 bases are a match to TRBD1. J gave up 5 bases and V 6 bases, and 11 bases lay outside the gene matches. This CDR3 spans 15 amino acids. Looked up from germline, CDR1 is MDHEN and CDR2 is SYDVKM.

The rearrangement joins TRBV5-1 to TRBJ2-3, with TRBD1 matching over 9 bases. Germline V gives CDR1 SGHRS, CDR2 YFSETQ. CDR3 size: 16 residues. J gave up 6 bases and V 4 bases, and 12 bases lay outside the gene matches. The CDR3 DNA follows: TGCGCCAGCAGCACCGAGGGACAGGGTGAATACGATACGCAGTATTTT. Its translation is CASSTEGQGEYDTQYF.

J is TRBJ2-5 and V is TRBV19, with 11 bases identical to TRBD1. The CDR3 spans 16 residues. CDR1 is LNHDA and CDR2 is SQIVND in the germline V gene (reference sequence). The V segment lost 2 bases and the J segment 5 bases; nucleotides outside the gene matches: 7. The CDR3: CASSIRGQGVGETQYF. The CDR3 nucleotides are TGTGCCAGTAGTATAAGGGGACAGGGGGTGGGGGAGACCCAGTACTTC.

The V and J genes are TRBV11-1 and TRBJ1-5; TRBD1 matches at 7 bases. Per the germline V gene, CDR1 is SGHAT and CDR2 is FQDESV (reference sequence). This CDR3 has 16 residues. Germline trimming cut 7 bases from V and 0 bases from J; bases unmatched to any gene: 9. In DNA, the CDR3 is TGTGCCAGCATGCACCAGGGGGAAGATAGCAATCAGCCCCAGCATTTT. Amino acid sequence: CASMHQGEDSNQPQHF.

The chain carries TRBV5-4 and TRBJ2-4; D is tentatively TRBD1 or TRBD2 (5 bases each). Germline V CDR1 and CDR2: SGHNT, YYREEE (reference sequence). V dropped 4 bases and J dropped 5 bases, with 19 bases sitting between them. The CDR3 contains 16 residues. CDR3 in amino acids: CASSEGPGRKENIQYF. CDR3 bases: TGTGCCAGCAGCGAAGGACCGGGACGGAAAGAAAACATTCAGTACTTC.

The V gene is TRBV19, the J gene TRBJ1-6, with TRBD1 as a possible D gene (5 bases). Per the germline V gene, CDR1 is LNHDA and CDR2 is SQIVND (reference sequence). The CDR3 is 14 amino acids. The V end was cut by 4 bases, the J end by 8 bases, with 12 bases between. CDR3 in DNA: TGTGCCAGTAGTACCTCGGGACTCGATTCACCCCTCCACTTT. Residues: CASSTSGLDSPLHF.

The chain carries TRBV6-6 and TRBJ1-1, with D hard to call. The germline V gene encodes CDR1 MNHNY and CDR2 SVGAGI (reference sequence). The CDR3 loop spans 13 amino acids. Trimming took off 5 bases at V and 6 bases at J, with 13 bases between the two ends. The CDR3 loop reads CASSPLEGSEAFF. DNA for the CDR3: TGTGCCAGCAGTCCGCTAGAAGGGTCTGAAGCTTTCTTT.